The 11 T cell receptor beta chains below all came from one sample that was sequenced in a study of T cells in Graves' hyperthyroidism and ophthalmopathy. Amplification yielded TCR beta CDR3 regions, with RNA transcripts as the source. With the HTBI primer set, the TCR CDR3 went through a first round of RT-PCR. MiXCR, applied by TCRdb to the multiplex PCR reads, yields one record per CDR3 protein. Seen here are hundreds of thousands of distinct CDR3 sequences, roughly 46% observed once, and the top ten hold 8% to 8.5%. Sample: peripheral blood or thyroid tissue (not recorded which). All receptors derive from a woman younger than 30 with Graves' hyperthyroidism.

This clonotype was counted a single time. This chain links TRBV24-1 with TRBJ2-3; 8 bases are shared with TRBD2. The CDR3 extends over 14 amino acids. Germline CDR1 and CDR2: KGHDR and SFDVKD. J was trimmed by 5 bases and V by 3 bases; bases with no gene match: 3. DNA for the CDR3: TGTGCCACCAGTGATCTCAGCGGGAGAGATACGCAGTATTTT. Translation gives CATSDLSGRDTQYF.

In its sample, this clonotype was seen a few times. This chain connects TRBV29-1 to TRBJ2-2; D might be TRBD2 (6 bases). V was trimmed by 7 bases and J by 3 bases, leaving 15 bases between them. Per the germline V gene, CDR1 is SQVTM and CDR2 is ANQGSEA. This CDR3 has 14 amino acids. CDR3 loop: CSAVGGVHTGELFF. CDR3 DNA: TGCAGCGCAGTAGGAGGGGTGCACACCGGGGAGCTGTTTTTT.

The chain recombines TRBV5-1 with TRBJ1-1; D is undetermined. The germline gives CDR1 SGHRS, CDR2 YFSETQ. The CDR3 has 12 amino acids. The ends were cut back, 7 bases at V and 0 bases at J, with 7 bases in the middle. The CDR3 spells CASGPMNTEAFF. For the CDR3, the DNA is TGCGCCAGCGGGCCAATGAACACTGAAGCTTTCTTT.

This clonotype has more than one count but fewer than ten. The CDR3 spells CATTHMNTEAFF. The CDR3 bases are TGTGCCACCACCCATATGAACACTGAAGCTTTCTTT. This sequence joins TRBV3-1 and TRBJ1-1; D unclear. The CDR3 spans 12 residues. Trimming shortened V by 10 bases and J by 0 bases, and 9 bases separated the two germline ends. Germline loops: CDR1 LGHDT, CDR2 YNNKEL (reference sequence).

This chain's CDR3 is CASSIHPRAGPQHF. CDR3 bases: TGTGCCAGCAGTATACATCCCCGGGCCGGGCCCCAGCATTTT. This chain joins TRBV7-6 and TRBJ1-5; D remains ambiguous. The ends were cut back, 6 bases at V and 9 bases at J, with 18 bases in the middle. The CDR3 has 14 residues. Germline V CDR1 and CDR2: SGHVS, FNYEAQ.

About this clonotype itself: At one of its ends the junction is not consistent with the germline gene, which may arise from a read error. The chain joins TRBV10-3 to TRBJ2-1; no clear D gene. CDR1 is ENHRY and CDR2 is SYGVKD in the germline V gene. This CDR3 has 11 residues. The CDR3 bases are TGTGCCAGCAGTTCAGTAAGTGAGCAGTTCTTC. This encodes CASSSVSEQFF.

In the case of this clonotype: This CDR3 fails to terminate in the conserved phenylalanine or tryptophan, so it likely reflects a read error. The chain carries TRBV19 and TRBJ1-1; D remains unclear. This CDR3 is 12 amino acids long. CDR1 LNHDA and CDR2 SQIVND come from the germline V gene (reference sequence). The V end lost 8 bases, the J end lost 3 bases, and 10 bases lay between the germline ends. For the CDR3, the DNA is TGTGCCAGTTATACGGCGGACACTGAAGCTTTCTCT. Amino acid sequence: CASYTADTEAFS.

The rearrangement links TRBV16 to TRBJ2-7; no definite D call. The germline CDR1 and CDR2 sequences are KGHSY and FQNENV. V dropped 8 bases and J dropped 6 bases, with 20 bases sitting between them. The CDR3 sequence is 14 residues long. This CDR3 reads CASSPPARASEQYF. The CDR3 DNA reads as TGTGCCAGCTCACCACCCGCCCGGGCTTCCGAGCAGTACTTC.

The gene calls are TRBV7-6 and TRBJ2-7; 9 positions match TRBD2. Germline V lookup: CDR1 SGHVS, CDR2 FNYEAQ. J gave up 2 bases and V 5 bases, and 7 bases lay outside the gene matches. This CDR3 region has 15 residues. The CDR3 here is CASSSGGHSAYEQYF. CDR3 DNA sequence: TGTGCCAGCAGCAGCGGGGGGCATTCCGCCTACGAGCAGTACTTC.

A note on this clonotype: Because the CDR3's place on the DNA is in doubt, the DNA is left out and the CDR3 is given as listed by TCRdb. V is TRBV11-1 and J is TRBJ2-5; whether TRBD1, the table's D call, matches the DNA was not checked. 17 amino acids form the CDR3, both terminal residues included. Germline V gene data show CDR1 as SGHAT and CDR2 as FQDESV (reference sequence). CDR3 sequence reads: CASSPPFGGGNDPLVYF.

This clonotype was seen a single time. This chain uses TRBV7-2 with TRBJ1-4; 7 positions agree with TRBD1. V gave up 7 bases and J gave up 8 bases; unmatched junction bases: 7. The length of the CDR3 is 13 residues. From germline, CDR1 is SGHTA and CDR2 FQGNSA. CDR3 sequence: CASTDSQGEKLFF. The CDR3 nucleotides read TGTGCCAGCACCGACTCACAGGGGGAAAAACTGTTTTTT.